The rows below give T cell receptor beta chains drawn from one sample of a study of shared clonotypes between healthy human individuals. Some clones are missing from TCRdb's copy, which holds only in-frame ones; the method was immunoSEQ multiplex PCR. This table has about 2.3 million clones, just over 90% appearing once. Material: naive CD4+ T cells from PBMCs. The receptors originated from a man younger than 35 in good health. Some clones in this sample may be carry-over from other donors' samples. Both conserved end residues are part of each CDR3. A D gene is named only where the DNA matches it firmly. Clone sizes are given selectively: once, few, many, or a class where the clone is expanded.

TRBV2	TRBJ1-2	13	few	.	CASEDSSDYGYTF	TGTGCCAGCGAAGACAGTTCTGACTATGGCTACACCTTC
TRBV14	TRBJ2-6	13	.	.	CASSHSGANVLTF	TGTGCCAGCAGCCACTCTGGGGCCAACGTCCTGACTTTC
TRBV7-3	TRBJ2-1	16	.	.	CASSSSGTNPYNEQFF	TGTGCCAGCAGCTCCTCCGGGACCAATCCCTACAATGAGCAGTTCTTC
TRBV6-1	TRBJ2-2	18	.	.	CASSGFSWGTSNTGELFF	TGTGCCAGCAGTGGATTTTCGTGGGGCACTTCGAACACCGGGGAGCTGTTTTTT
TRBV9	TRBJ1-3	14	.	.	CASSEGGSGNTIYF	TGTGCCAGCAGCGAGGGCGGCTCTGGAAACACCATATATTTT
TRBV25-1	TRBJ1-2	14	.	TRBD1	CASSATGVYYGYTF	TGTGCCAGCAGTGCGACAGGGGTCTACTATGGCTACACCTTC
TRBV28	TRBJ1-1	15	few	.	CASSSTGIGNTEAFF	TGTGCCAGCAGCTCTACGGGCATAGGGAACACTGAAGCTTTCTTT
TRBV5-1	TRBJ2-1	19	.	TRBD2	CASSLIGLAGGRVGSEQFF	TGCGCCAGCAGCTTGATTGGACTAGCGGGAGGGCGTGTCGGGAGCGAGCAGTTCTTC
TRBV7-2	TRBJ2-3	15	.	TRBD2	CASSRSGLSTDTQYF	TGTGCCAGCAGCCGTAGCGGGCTTAGCACAGATACGCAGTATTTT
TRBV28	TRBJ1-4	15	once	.	CASSLNNGGAESLFF	TGTGCCAGCAGTTTAAATAACGGGGGCGCAGAAAGCCTGTTTTTT
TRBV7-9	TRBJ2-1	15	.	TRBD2	CASSLVLAGDNEQFF	TGTGCCAGCAGCTTAGTACTAGCGGGGGACAATGAGCAGTTCTTC
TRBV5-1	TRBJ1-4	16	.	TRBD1	CASSLGGGAANEKLFF	TGCGCCAGCAGCTTGGGAGGGGGCGCAGCTAATGAAAAACTGTTTTTT
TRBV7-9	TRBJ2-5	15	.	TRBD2	CASSRWTSGRETQYF	TGTGCCAGCAGCCGTTGGACTAGCGGGAGGGAGACCCAGTACTTC
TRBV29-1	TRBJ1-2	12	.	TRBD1	CSVGQGGYGYTF	TGCAGCGTTGGACAGGGCGGCTATGGCTACACCTTC
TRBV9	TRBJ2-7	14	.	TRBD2	CASTRSGSSYEQYF	TGTGCCAGCACCCGGAGCGGGAGCTCCTACGAGCAGTACTTC